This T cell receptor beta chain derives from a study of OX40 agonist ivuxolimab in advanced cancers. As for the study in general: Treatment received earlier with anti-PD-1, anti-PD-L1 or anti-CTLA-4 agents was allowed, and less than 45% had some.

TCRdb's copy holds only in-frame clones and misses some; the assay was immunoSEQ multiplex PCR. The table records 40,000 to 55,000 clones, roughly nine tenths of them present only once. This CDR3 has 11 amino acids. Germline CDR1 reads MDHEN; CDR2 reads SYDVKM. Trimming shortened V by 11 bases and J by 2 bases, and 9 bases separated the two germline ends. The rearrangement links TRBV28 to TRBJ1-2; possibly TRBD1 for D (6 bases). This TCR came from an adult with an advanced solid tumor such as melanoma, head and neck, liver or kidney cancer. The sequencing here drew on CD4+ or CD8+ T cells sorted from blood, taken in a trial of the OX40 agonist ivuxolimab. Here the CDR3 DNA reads TGTGCCGGGCAGGGGAACTATGGCTACACCTTC. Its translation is CAGQGNYGYTF.